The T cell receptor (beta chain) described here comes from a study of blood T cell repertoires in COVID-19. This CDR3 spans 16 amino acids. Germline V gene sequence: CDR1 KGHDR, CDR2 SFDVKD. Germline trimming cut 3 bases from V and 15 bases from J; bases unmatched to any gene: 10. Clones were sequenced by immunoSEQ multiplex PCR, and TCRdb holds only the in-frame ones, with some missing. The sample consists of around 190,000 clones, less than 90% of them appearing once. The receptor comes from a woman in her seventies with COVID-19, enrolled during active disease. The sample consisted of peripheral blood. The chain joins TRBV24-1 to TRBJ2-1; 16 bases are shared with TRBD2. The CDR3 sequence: CATSDPRGTSGRGLFF. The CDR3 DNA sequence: TGTGCCACCAGTGATCCGCGCGGGACTAGCGGGAGGGGGCTGTTCTTC.